The rows below give T cell receptor beta chains drawn from one sample of a study of T cells in Graves' hyperthyroidism and ophthalmopathy. A single record per CDR3 protein comes from TCRdb applying MiXCR to the multiplex PCR reads. The sample includes around 420,000 distinct CDR3 sequences, 15% to 19% seen only once; the top ten take around 14%. The specimen was blood. The origin of the receptors is a woman aged 18-29 years with Graves' hyperthyroidism. Each CDR3 is given with its conserved first and last residue. Fields, in order: J gene, V gene, CDR3 protein.

J: TRBJ1-1
V: TRBV3-1
CDR3: CASSPLGGGGSNTEAFF

J: TRBJ1-1
V: TRBV4-3
CDR3: CASSQDLVRNTEAFF

J: TRBJ2-7
V: TRBV6-1
CDR3: CASSSTELLYEQYF

J: TRBJ1-2
V: TRBV7-2
CDR3: CASSRDRADYGYTF

J: TRBJ2-3
V: TRBV4-2
CDR3: CASSQDRQRGNTDTQYF

J: TRBJ2-1
V: TRBV28
CDR3: CASSLWREGRNEQFF

J: TRBJ2-3
V: TRBV4-1
CDR3: CASSLRSIPTDTQYF

J: TRBJ2-7
V: TRBV11-2
CDR3: CASSPGLAGGKQYF

J: TRBJ2-5
V: TRBV18
CDR3: CASSPSGPETQYF

J: TRBJ2-3
V: TRBV7-9
CDR3: CASSPGTSGKHLGTDTQYF

J: TRBJ1-1
V: TRBV5-1
CDR3: CASSLEGVSTEAFF

J: TRBJ2-7
V: TRBV5-1
CDR3: CASSLDPGQPYEQYF

J: TRBJ2-7
V: TRBV7-2
CDR3: CASSFEQTLRAEQYF

J: TRBJ1-2
V: TRBV11-2
CDR3: CASSRGQGAYLYGYTF

J: TRBJ1-1
V: TRBV6-2/TRBV6-3
CDR3: CASTRQDREHTEAFF

J: TRBJ1-6
V: TRBV11-1
CDR3: CASSRTGNNSPLHF

J: TRBJ2-7
V: TRBV6-2/TRBV6-3
CDR3: CASSYSRTASYEQYF

J: TRBJ2-3
V: TRBV2
CDR3: CASSGSWDTQYF

J: TRBJ1-5
V: TRBV20-1
CDR3: CSAISTGSQPQHF

J: TRBJ2-5
V: TRBV5-1
CDR3: CASSLGRNRVSETQYF

J: TRBJ2-7
V: TRBV5-1
CDR3: CASSLASEYEQYF

J: TRBJ2-1
V: TRBV6-2/TRBV6-3
CDR3: CASSPRRGRNEQFF

J: TRBJ2-1
V: TRBV11-2
CDR3: CASSLGQPGLAVQQFF

J: TRBJ1-3
V: TRBV12-3/TRBV12-4
CDR3: CASRHYSGNTIYF

J: TRBJ2-1
V: TRBV7-2
CDR3: CASNQGGGRFNEQFF

J: TRBJ2-3
V: TRBV29-1
CDR3: CSVDIRRGPSPTDTQYF

J: TRBJ1-3
V: TRBV9
CDR3: CASSVATSSGNTIYF

J: TRBJ2-5
V: TRBV7-3
CDR3: CASSYTGVGETQYF

J: TRBJ1-2
V: TRBV3-1
CDR3: CASSQGGSSGAGTF

J: TRBJ1-5
V: TRBV4-1
CDR3: CASSQDYTPTYNQPQHF

J: TRBJ1-6
V: TRBV6-1
CDR3: CASTAGSSYNSPLHF

J: TRBJ1-2
V: TRBV2
CDR3: CASSGNRAYGYTF

J: TRBJ1-5
V: TRBV2
CDR3: CASSGEDSNQPQHF

J: TRBJ2-1
V: TRBV6-1
CDR3: CASRASGGNNEQFF

J: TRBJ2-2
V: TRBV28
CDR3: CASSLGGLAGGPELFF

J: TRBJ1-2
V: TRBV13
CDR3: CASSLGPRPTNYGYTF

J: TRBJ2-5
V: TRBV5-1
CDR3: CASSLEGRTQETQSF

J: TRBJ1-2
V: TRBV4-2
CDR3: CASSPYLGYGYTF

J: TRBJ2-3
V: TRBV4-3
CDR3: CASSQDWDRAADTQYF

J: TRBJ1-1
V: TRBV12-3/TRBV12-4
CDR3: CASKAAGGTEAFF

J: TRBJ2-6
V: TRBV5-1
CDR3: CASSLDQWTSGANVLTF

J: TRBJ2-7
V: TRBV28
CDR3: CASTPDGSRAAYEQYF

J: TRBJ1-3
V: TRBV12-3/TRBV12-4
CDR3: CASSFRMQGIGSNTIYF

J: TRBJ2-7
V: TRBV19
CDR3: CASSIQGPLSAGDFDEQYF